The clone carrying this T cell receptor beta chain has a handful of counts. Its antigen is unidentified. This specimen comes from a study of T cell repertoires in cytomegalovirus infection. Study summary: Both a matching HLA type and CMV infection were indicated by public TCR beta signatures.

MiXCR, applied by TCRdb to the reads, yields one record per CDR3 protein. The data show roughly 990,000 distinct CDR3 sequences, about a third seen once. V lost 4 bases and J lost 3, with 19 bases in between. In germline, CDR1 is SGHRS, CDR2 YFSETQ. This CDR3 contains 16 residues. The receptor was isolated from a human donor in good health (CMV status not recorded). Some clones in this sample may be carry-over from other donors' samples. The chain joins TRBV5-1 to TRBJ1-1, with a possible D match to TRBD1 (6 bases). Sequenced material: cultured CD8+ T cells from PBMCs, taken from culture after CMV antigen stimulation. The CDR3 is CASSTAGEVGYTEAFF. CDR3 coding DNA: TGCGCCAGCAGCACCGCAGGGGAAGTTGGATACACTGAAGCTTTCTTT.